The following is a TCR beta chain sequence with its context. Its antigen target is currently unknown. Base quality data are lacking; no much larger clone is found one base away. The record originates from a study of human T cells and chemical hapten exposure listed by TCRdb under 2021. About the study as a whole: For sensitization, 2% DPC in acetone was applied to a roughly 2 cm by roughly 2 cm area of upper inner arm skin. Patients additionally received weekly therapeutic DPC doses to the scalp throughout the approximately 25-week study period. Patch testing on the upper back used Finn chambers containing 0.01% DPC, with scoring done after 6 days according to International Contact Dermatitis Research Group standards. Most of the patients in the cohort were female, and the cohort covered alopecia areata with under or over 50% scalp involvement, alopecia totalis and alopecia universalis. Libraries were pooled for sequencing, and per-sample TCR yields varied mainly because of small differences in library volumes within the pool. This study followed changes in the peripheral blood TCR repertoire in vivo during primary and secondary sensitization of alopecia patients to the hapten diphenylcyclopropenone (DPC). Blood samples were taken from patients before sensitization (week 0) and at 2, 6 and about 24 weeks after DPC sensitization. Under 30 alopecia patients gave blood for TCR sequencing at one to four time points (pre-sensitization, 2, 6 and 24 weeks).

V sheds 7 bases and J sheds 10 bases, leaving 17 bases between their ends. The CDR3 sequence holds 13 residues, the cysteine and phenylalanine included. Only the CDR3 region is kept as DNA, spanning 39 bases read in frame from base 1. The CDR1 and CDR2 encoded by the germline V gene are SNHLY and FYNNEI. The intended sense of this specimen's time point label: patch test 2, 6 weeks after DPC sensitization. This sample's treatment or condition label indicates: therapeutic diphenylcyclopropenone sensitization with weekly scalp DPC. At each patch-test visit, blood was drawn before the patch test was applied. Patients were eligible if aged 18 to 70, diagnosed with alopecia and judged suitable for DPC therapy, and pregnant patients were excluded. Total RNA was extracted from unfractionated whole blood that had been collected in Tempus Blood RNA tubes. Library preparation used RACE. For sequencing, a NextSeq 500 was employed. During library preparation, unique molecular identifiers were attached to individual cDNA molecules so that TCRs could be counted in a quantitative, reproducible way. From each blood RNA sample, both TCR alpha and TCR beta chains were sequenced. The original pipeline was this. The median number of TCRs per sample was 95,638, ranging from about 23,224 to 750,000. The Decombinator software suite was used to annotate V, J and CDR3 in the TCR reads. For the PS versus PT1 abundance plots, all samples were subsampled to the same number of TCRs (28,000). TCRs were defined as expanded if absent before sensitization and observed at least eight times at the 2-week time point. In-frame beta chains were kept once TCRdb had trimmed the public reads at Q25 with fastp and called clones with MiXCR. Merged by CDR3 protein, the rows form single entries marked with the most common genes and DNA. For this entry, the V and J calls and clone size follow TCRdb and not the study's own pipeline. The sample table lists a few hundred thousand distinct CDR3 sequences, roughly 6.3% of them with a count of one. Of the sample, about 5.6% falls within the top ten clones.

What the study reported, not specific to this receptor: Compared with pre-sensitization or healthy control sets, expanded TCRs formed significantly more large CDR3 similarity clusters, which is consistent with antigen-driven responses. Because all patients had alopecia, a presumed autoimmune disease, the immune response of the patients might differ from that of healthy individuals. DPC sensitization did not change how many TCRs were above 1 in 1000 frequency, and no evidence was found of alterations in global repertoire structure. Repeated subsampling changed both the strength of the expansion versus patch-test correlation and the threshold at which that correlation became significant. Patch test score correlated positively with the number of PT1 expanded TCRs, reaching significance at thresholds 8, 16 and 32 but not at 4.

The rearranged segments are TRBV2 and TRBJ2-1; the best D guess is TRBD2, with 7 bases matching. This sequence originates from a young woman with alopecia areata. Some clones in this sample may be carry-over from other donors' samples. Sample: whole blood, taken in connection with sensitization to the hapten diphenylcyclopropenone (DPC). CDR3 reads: CASTKGGAWEQFF. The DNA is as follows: TGTGCCAGCACCAAGGGGGGGGCTTGGGAGCAGTTCTTC.